The T cell receptor (beta chain) described here comes from a study of identical twins. Regarding the study as a whole: There was an excess of low generation probability in the out-of-frame alpha sequences that twins shared. With monozygotic twins, out-of-frame TCR alpha sharing exceeded what models estimated.

Everyone who donated was a healthy Caucasian. J was trimmed by 11 bases and V by 7 bases; bases with no gene match: 10. This CDR3 has 12 amino acids. Germline V lookup: CDR1 DFQATT, CDR2 SNEGSKA (reference sequence). Concerning this clonotype itself: What it binds is not known.

A single record per CDR3 protein comes from TCRdb applying MiXCR to the 5' RACE reads. The profile shows around 1.7 million distinct CDR3 sequences, about 32% of them singletons. Sample: cord blood. The chain couples TRBV20-1 to TRBJ2-5; 10 bases agree with TRBD2. The receptor comes from a newborn girl in good health. In DNA form, the CDR3 reads TGCAGTGTCAAGGGACTAGCGTATGAGCAGTACTTC. It is translated as CSVKGLAYEQYF.